Below are 13 T cell receptor beta chains sequenced from a single sample in a study of shared clonotypes between healthy human individuals. Profiled with immunoSEQ multiplex PCR; TCRdb holds only in-frame clones, not every one. Altogether fewer than 850,000 clones are present, 80% to 95% being singletons, with the ten largest covering 30% to 40%. The sample taken for sequencing was memory CD8+ T cells from PBMCs. The subset denotes: CD45RO+ cells pooled with CCR7-negative TemRA cells. The receptor set was obtained from a young man in good health. Some clones in this sample may be carry-over from other donors' samples.

V and J are TRBV19 and TRBJ2-7; 11 nucleotides line up with TRBD2. CDR1 and CDR2 from the germline V gene are LNHDA and SQIVND (reference sequence). V lost 5 bases, J lost 2 bases, and 5 bases stayed unmatched. This CDR3 spans 15 amino acids. Written as DNA, the CDR3 is TGTGCCAGTAGTCCGGGACTAGCGGCCCCCTACGAGCAGTACTTC. Translated: CASSPGLAAPYEQYF.

The chain couples TRBV11-2 to TRBJ2-7; D gene uncertain. Per the germline V gene, CDR1 is SGHAT and CDR2 is FQNNGV. This CDR3 comprises 16 residues. V dropped 0 bases and J dropped 0 bases, with 12 bases sitting between them. The CDR3 DNA is TGTGCCAGCAGCTTAGATCGAGAGGAAATCTCCTACGAGCAGTACTTC. As protein: CASSLDREEISYEQYF.

The chain joins TRBV4-3 to TRBJ2-1; TRBD2 agrees at 13 bases. V was clipped by 1 base and J by 10 bases; unmatched bases: 4. This CDR3 spans 15 amino acids. Germline CDR1 and CDR2: LGHNA and YSLEER. CDR3 residues: CASSQVLLAGGEQFF. In DNA form, the CDR3 reads TGCGCCAGCAGCCAAGTTTTACTAGCGGGAGGGGAGCAGTTCTTC.

The V and J genes are TRBV15 and TRBJ1-1; D might be TRBD1 (6 bases). Looked up from germline, CDR1 is LNHNV and CDR2 is YYDKDF (reference sequence). Deletions cut 0 bases from V and 0 bases from J, with 11 bases between. The CDR3 is 16 residues long. The CDR3 bases are TGTGCCACCAGCAGAGACAGGGGTGTTATGAACACTGAAGCTTTCTTT. It encodes CATSRDRGVMNTEAFF.

V is TRBV15 and J is TRBJ1-1; 7 nucleotides line up with TRBD1. The CDR3 runs 13 residues. Per germline, CDR1 LNHNV and CDR2 YYDKDF (reference sequence). The ends lost 0 bases at V and 7 bases at J; junction bases unmatched: 2. CDR3 in amino acids: CATSRERTGEAFF. In DNA, the CDR3 is TGTGCCACCAGCAGAGAGAGGACAGGTGAAGCTTTCTTT.

V gene TRBV5-6 combines with J gene TRBJ2-2; TRBD2 agrees at 14 bases. J gave up 7 bases and V 4 bases, and 6 bases lay outside the gene matches. Germline values: CDR1 SGHDT, CDR2 YYEEEE. The CDR3 has 16 amino acids. DNA for the CDR3: TGTGCCAGCAGCCTGGGACTAGCGGGAGCGGTCGGGGAGCTGTTTTTT. Translation: CASSLGLAGAVGELFF.

The genes are TRBV29-1 and TRBJ2-7; TRBD1 is a possible D gene (6 bases). Trimming removed 4 bases from V and 4 bases from J, with 17 bases in between. The CDR3 totals 14 residues. Germline V gene sequence: CDR1 SQVTM, CDR2 ANQGSEA. CDR3 DNA sequence: TGCAGCGTTGTATTGGGCAGGGGTGGGTACGAGCAGTACTTC. Translation: CSVVLGRGGYEQYF.

In this sample, this clone turned up once. The chain is built from TRBV29-1 and TRBJ1-2; 8 bases map to TRBD1. Germline V gene lookup returns CDR1 SQVTM and CDR2 ANQGSEA. The CDR3 is 14 residues long. J gave up 6 bases and V 1 base, and 7 bases lay outside the gene matches. Here the CDR3 DNA reads TGCAGCGTTGAAGCTGGGCAGGGGGCGAATGGCTACACCTTC. It specifies CSVEAGQGANGYTF.

The J gene is TRBJ2-1, the V gene TRBV28; 7 bases match TRBD1. Germline V lookup: CDR1 MDHEN, CDR2 SYDVKM. The CDR3 length is 17 residues. V was clipped by 5 bases and J by 2 bases; unmatched bases: 12. For the CDR3, the DNA is TGTGCCAGCAGTCCGACCACAGGGGTTGGGCCCTACAATGAGCAGTTCTTC. Translated: CASSPTTGVGPYNEQFF. The variable domain in full, completed from reference TRBV28 and TRBJ2-1, reads DVKVTQSSRYLVKRTGEKVFLECVQDMDHENMFWYRQDPGLGLRLIYFSYDVKMKEKGDIPEGYSVSREKKERFSLILESASTNQTSMYLCASSPTTGVGPYNEQFFGPGTRLTVL.

The CDR3 bases are TGTGCCAGCAGCGACGGACAGCCCTTCTATGGCTACACCTTC. This codes for CASSDGQPFYGYTF. V usage is TRBV7-2 and J usage is TRBJ1-2, with TRBD1 as a possible D gene (6 bases). Trimming left V 5 bases short and J 4 bases short, with 14 bases between. The germline CDR1 and CDR2 sequences are SGHTA and FQGNSA. This CDR3 region has 14 residues.

The chain has TRBV4-1 and TRBJ1-2; D remains ambiguous. The V gene lost 1 base and the J gene lost 0 bases, with 15 bases spanning the gap. Germline assignment: CDR1 MGHRA and CDR2 YSYEKL. The CDR3 has 17 amino acids. This CDR3 is CASSQGSVQSTNYGYTF. The CDR3 DNA follows: TGCGCCAGCAGCCAAGGGTCAGTCCAGTCTACTAACTATGGCTACACCTTC.

This clone was recorded once. The chain is built from TRBV7-3 and TRBJ2-1; possibly TRBD1 or TRBD2 for D (6 bases each). V was trimmed by 5 bases and J by 6 bases, leaving 14 bases between them. Germline-derived CDR1 and CDR2 are SGHTA and FQGTGA. This CDR3 is built from 14 residues. In DNA form, the CDR3 reads TGTGCCAGCAGCGACGGGGGCCCAATCAATGAGCAGTTCTTC. Translating gives CASSDGGPINEQFF.

This clone was detected only once. The sample carries other DNA sequences with the same CDR3. The chain links TRBV27 to TRBJ2-7, with D possibly matching TRBD1 (5 bases). Germline V gives CDR1 MNHEY, CDR2 SMNVEV (reference sequence). The CDR3 sequence is 13 residues long. The V gene lost 2 bases and the J gene lost 4 bases, with 9 bases spanning the gap. The CDR3, as DNA: TGTGCCAGCAGTTTAGGGGCCGCTTACGAGCAGTACTTC. This gives the protein CASSLGAAYEQYF.